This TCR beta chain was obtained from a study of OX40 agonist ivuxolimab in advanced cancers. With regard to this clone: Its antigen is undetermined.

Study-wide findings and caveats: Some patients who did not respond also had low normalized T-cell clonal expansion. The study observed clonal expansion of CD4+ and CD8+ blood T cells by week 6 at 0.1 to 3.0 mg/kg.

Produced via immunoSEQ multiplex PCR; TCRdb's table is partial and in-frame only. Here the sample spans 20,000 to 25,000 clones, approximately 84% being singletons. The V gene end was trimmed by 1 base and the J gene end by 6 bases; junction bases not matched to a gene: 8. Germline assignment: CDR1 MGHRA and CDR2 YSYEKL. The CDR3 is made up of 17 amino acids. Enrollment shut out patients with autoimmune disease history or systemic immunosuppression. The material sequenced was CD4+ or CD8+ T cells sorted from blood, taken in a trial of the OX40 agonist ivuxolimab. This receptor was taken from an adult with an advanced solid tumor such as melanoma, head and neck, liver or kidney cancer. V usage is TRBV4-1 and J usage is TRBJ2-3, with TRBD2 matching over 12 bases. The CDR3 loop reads CASSQGLAGGPGDTQYF. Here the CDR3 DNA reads TGCGCCAGCAGCCAAGGGCTAGCGGGGGGGCCGGGTGATACGCAGTATTTT.